These T cell receptor beta chains were read from a single sample in a study of metastatic and nonmetastatic thyroid tumors. TCRdb reanalyzed the PCR reads via MiXCR. There are about 40,000 clones in the sample; around a sixth occur only once, and around 9.9% lies in the top ten. The sequenced sample was tumor tissue. The receptors were gathered from a female donor with papillary thyroid cancer or a benign thyroid nodule (not recorded which). Some clones in this sample may be carry-over from other donors' samples. Each CDR3 is given with its conserved first and last residue. The order of the fields is D gene, V gene, J gene, clone size, CDR3 protein, CDR3 DNA. D genes are given only for firm matches. A clone size is listed for some rows: how often the clone was seen (once, few, many), or a class if it is expanded.

D: -; V: TRBV28; J: TRBJ1-1; size: -; CDR3: CASSLLGGGTEAFF; DNA: TGTGCCAGCAGTTTACTAGGGGGAGGGACTGAGGCTTTCTTT
D: TRBD2; V: TRBV19; J: TRBJ2-2; size: -; CDR3: CASSILLGGRSSTGELFF; DNA: TGTGCCAGTAGTATACTGCTGGGCGGGAGGTCCAGCACCGGGGAGCTGTTTTTT
D: -; V: TRBV5-6; J: TRBJ1-1; size: many; CDR3: CATGRGLNTEAFF; DNA: TGTGCCACGGGCAGGGGCCTGAACACTGAAGCTTTCTTT
D: TRBD1; V: TRBV6-1; J: TRBJ2-5; size: many; CDR3: CASSQGAIRETQYF; DNA: TGTGCCAGCAGCCAGGGGGCAATAAGGGAGACCCAGTACTTC
D: -; V: TRBV6-2/TRBV6-3; J: TRBJ2-1; size: many; CDR3: CASRRGGGEQFF; DNA: TGTGCCAGCAGGAGAGGAGGCGGTGAGCAGTTCTTC
D: -; V: TRBV15; J: TRBJ2-1; size: many; CDR3: CATSRDWGVSEQFF; DNA: TGTGCCACCAGCAGAGATTGGGGGGTGAGTGAGCAGTTCTTC
D: TRBD1; V: TRBV14; J: TRBJ1-1; size: many; CDR3: CASSRRQGFDTEAFF; DNA: TGTGCCAGCAGCCGTCGACAGGGTTTCGACACTGAAGCTTTCTTT
D: TRBD1; V: TRBV29-1; J: TRBJ1-4; size: many; CDR3: CSVLETGINEKLFF; DNA: TGCAGCGTTCTCGAGACAGGGATTAATGAAAAACTGTTTTTT
D: TRBD2; V: TRBV2; J: TRBJ2-2; size: many; CDR3: CASSLRSGRAPGELFF; DNA: TGTGCCAGCAGCCTCCGAAGCGGGAGGGCGCCCGGGGAGCTGTTTTTT
D: TRBD1; V: TRBV18; J: TRBJ1-2; size: many; CDR3: CASSPGQGAGYTF; DNA: TGTGCCAGCTCCCCCGGACAGGGGGCTGGCTACACCTTC
D: TRBD1; V: TRBV19; J: TRBJ1-6; size: -; CDR3: CASSTTQGVTPSPLHF; DNA: TGTGCCAGTAGCACTACACAGGGGGTGACCCCTTCACCCCTCCACTTT
D: -; V: TRBV20-1; J: TRBJ2-7; size: -; CDR3: CSARDSGAGADEQYF; DNA: TGCAGTGCTAGAGATAGTGGAGCAGGGGCGGATGAGCAGTACTTC
D: TRBD2; V: TRBV18; J: TRBJ2-1; size: many; CDR3: CASSSRTSGRAESLYNEQFF; DNA: TGTGCCAGCTCATCGAGGACTAGCGGGAGGGCCGAGTCCCTTTACAATGAGCAGTTCTTC
D: -; V: TRBV5-1; J: TRBJ2-2; size: -; CDR3: CASSLAVSTGELFF; DNA: TGCGCCAGCAGCTTGGCAGTGTCCACCGGGGAGCTGTTTTTT
D: -; V: TRBV19; J: TRBJ2-3; size: many; CDR3: CASSIATGKTDTQYF; DNA: TGTGCCAGTAGTATAGCGACGGGGAAAACAGATACGCAGTATTTT
D: -; V: TRBV7-6; J: TRBJ2-7; size: many; CDR3: CASSPGGGGGYEQYF; DNA: TGTGCCAGCAGCCCAGGGGGGGGAGGTGGCTACGAGCAGTACTTC
D: -; V: TRBV30; J: TRBJ1-2; size: -; CDR3: CAWSSIGGPTF; DNA: TGTGCCTGGAGTTCAATCGGGGGCCCCACCTTC
D: TRBD1; V: TRBV28; J: TRBJ2-7; size: few; CDR3: CASSFRDRGATYEQYF; DNA: TGTGCCAGCAGTTTTCGGGACAGGGGTGCAACCTACGAGCAGTACTTC
D: -; V: TRBV5-4; J: TRBJ2-6; size: -; CDR3: CASSNDNSEANVLTF; DNA: TGTGCCAGCAGCAATGACAACTCTGAGGCCAACGTCCTGACTTTC
D: TRBD1; V: TRBV19; J: TRBJ1-2; size: -; CDR3: CASSSARDRGRGYNF; DNA: TGTGCCAGTAGTAGCGCCCGGGACAGGGGGCGAGGCTACAACTTC
D: -; V: TRBV7-9; J: TRBJ1-1; size: -; CDR3: CASSRGTGADTEAFF; DNA: TGTGCCAGCAGCCGAGGGACGGGGGCGGACACTGAAGCTTTCTTT
D: TRBD2; V: TRBV6-2/TRBV6-3; J: TRBJ2-7; size: many; CDR3: CASRLAGVDEQYF; DNA: TGTGCCAGCAGACTAGCGGGAGTAGATGAGCAGTACTTC
D: TRBD1; V: TRBV24-1; J: TRBJ1-3; size: many; CDR3: CATSDSRQGGLHSDTIYF; DNA: TGTGCCACCAGTGATAGTCGACAGGGTGGCCTGCACTCTGACACCATATATTTT
D: TRBD1; V: TRBV24-1; J: TRBJ2-1; size: many; CDR3: CATSRDSFGNEQFF; DNA: TGTGCCACCAGCCGGGACAGTTTTGGGAATGAGCAGTTCTTC
D: TRBD2; V: TRBV28; J: TRBJ2-7; size: -; CDR3: CASSLTSGGTFLSYEQYF; DNA: TGTGCCAGCAGTTTGACTAGCGGGGGTACGTTTTTATCCTACGAGCAGTACTTC
D: -; V: TRBV6-6; J: TRBJ2-1; size: many; CDR3: CASSYSGGETWEQFF; DNA: TGTGCCAGCAGTTACTCTGGAGGGGAGACCTGGGAGCAGTTCTTC
D: TRBD2; V: TRBV6-1; J: TRBJ2-2; size: few; CDR3: CFSSPSGSGTGELFF; DNA: TGTTTCAGCAGTCCTAGCGGGAGCGGAACCGGGGAGCTGTTTTTT
D: TRBD2; V: TRBV5-1; J: TRBJ2-3; size: many; CDR3: CASSTRPSGGTDTQYF; DNA: TGCGCCAGCAGCACCCGGCCCTCGGGAGGAACAGATACGCAGTATTTT
D: -; V: TRBV7-2; J: TRBJ1-1; size: many; CDR3: CASSRTTSVNTEAFF; DNA: TGTGCCAGCAGCCGAACTACGTCGGTGAACACTGAAGCTTTCTTT
D: -; V: TRBV24-1; J: TRBJ2-1; size: many; CDR3: CATSDPPYNEQFF; DNA: TGTGCCACCAGTGACCCCCCGTACAATGAGCAGTTCTTC
D: -; V: TRBV18; J: TRBJ2-7; size: -; CDR3: CASSPGPGPFYEQYF; DNA: TGTGCCAGCTCACCAGGACCAGGGCCGTTCTACGAGCAGTACTTC
D: -; V: TRBV7-6; J: TRBJ2-1; size: few; CDR3: CASSPGHEQFF; DNA: TGTGCCAGCAGCCCCGGTCATGAGCAGTTCTTC
D: TRBD1; V: TRBV5-5; J: TRBJ2-1; size: -; CDR3: CASSLATGCSTGHFF; DNA: TGTGCCAGCAGCTTGGCGACAGGGTGTTCTACAGGGCATTTCTTC
D: TRBD1; V: TRBV11-2; J: TRBJ2-1; size: -; CDR3: CASSEYKGDRAAYNEQFF; DNA: TGTGCCAGCAGCGAATATAAAGGTGACAGGGCAGCCTACAATGAGCAGTTCTTC
D: -; V: TRBV7-9; J: TRBJ2-7; size: many; CDR3: CASSLDAAYEQYF; DNA: TGTGCCAGCAGCTTAGATGCGGCGTACGAGCAGTACTTC
D: -; V: TRBV9; J: TRBJ2-5; size: -; CDR3: CSSSVGGDTAVETQYF; DNA: TGTTCCAGCAGCGTAGGCGGGGACACGGCGGTAGAGACCCAGTACTTC
D: -; V: TRBV10-1; J: TRBJ1-5; size: many; CDR3: CASSESWGRPQHF; DNA: TGCGCCAGCAGTGAGTCCTGGGGGCGGCCCCAGCATTTT